These 10 T cell receptor beta chains came from one sample sequenced in a study of T cells after yellow fever vaccination. TCRdb used MiXCR to reprocess the 5' RACE reads, holding one entry per CDR3 protein. The sample carries tens of thousands of distinct CDR3 sequences, around 3.4% recorded once. Material: PBMCs, either bulk or a sorted T-cell subset (CD4+, CD8+, memory, or dextramer-sorted; not recorded which), obtained roughly 46 days after the first yellow fever vaccination. These receptors were obtained from a man aged 18 to 29 who received the YFV17D yellow fever vaccine.

This clonotype was seen many times. Here the CDR3 reads CASSLALAGHNEQFF. In DNA, the CDR3 is TGTGCCAGCAGCTTAGCGTTAGCGGGGCACAATGAGCAGTTCTTC. The chain links TRBV7-2 to TRBJ2-1; 8 bases fit TRBD2. Germline trimming cut 0 bases from V and 5 bases from J; bases unmatched to any gene: 3. The CDR3 has 15 residues. CDR1 and CDR2 from the germline V gene are SGHTA and FQGNSA.

This clonotype was counted ten times or more. This chain joins TRBV7-3 and TRBJ2-3, with a possible D match to TRBD1 (6 bases). This CDR3 is built from 16 residues. The V and J ends lost 3 bases and 0 bases respectively, with 13 bases between them. Germline CDR1 reads SGHTA; CDR2 reads FQGTGA. The CDR3 spells CASSFLGQPSTDTQYF. As DNA, the CDR3 is TGTGCCAGCAGCTTCCTAGGACAGCCCAGCACAGATACGCAGTATTTT.

Ten or more counts support this clonotype. The genes are TRBV5-6 and TRBJ2-4, with D unclear. Trimming pared 7 bases from V and 0 bases from J, leaving 11 bases between. This CDR3 region has 14 residues. Germline-derived CDR1 and CDR2 are SGHDT and YYEEEE. CDR3 in amino acids: CASARNLAKNIQYF. The DNA for the CDR3 is TGTGCCAGCGCTCGGAACCTAGCCAAAAACATTCAGTACTTC.

In this sample, this clonotype turned up many times. The chain has TRBV12-3 or TRBV12-4 and TRBJ1-6; 7 bases fit TRBD1. The CDR3 runs 13 residues. V lost 7 bases and J lost 6; bases outside the gene matches: 3. CDR3 sequence (DNA): TGTGCCAGCAAGAGACAGGGTAATTCACCCCTCCACTTT. This sequence encodes CASKRQGNSPLHF.

For this clonotype: A read error may explain this, as a much larger clone is one base away. The chain has TRBV18 and TRBJ2-5, with D perhaps matching TRBD2 (5 bases). This CDR3 is 14 amino acids long. V was trimmed by 1 base and J by 5 bases, leaving 11 bases between them. Germline CDR1 and CDR2: KGHSH and LQKENI. CDR3 amino acids: CASSPLEVVETQYF. In DNA, the CDR3 is TGTGCCAGCTCACCACTGGAGGTTGTTGAGACCCAGTACTTC.

This clonotype was recorded at least ten times. The chain links TRBV5-1 to TRBJ1-2, with a weak D call TRBD1 (6 bases). The CDR3 is 14 residues long. Germline CDR1 is SGHRS and CDR2 is YFSETQ. The V and J ends lost 4 bases and 3 bases respectively, with 13 bases between them. The CDR3 sequence is CASSPEQGYYGYTF. In DNA, the CDR3 is TGCGCCAGCAGCCCTGAACAGGGATACTATGGCTACACCTTC.

The CDR3 sequence: CASSQETGGGVGGHEQFF. The CDR3 bases are TGCGCCAGCAGCCAAGAGACGGGGGGCGGGGTTGGGGGCCATGAGCAGTTCTTC. The V and J genes are TRBV4-3 and TRBJ2-1; weak D call: TRBD2 (7 bases). This CDR3 is 18 amino acids long. Trimming removed 0 bases from V and 8 bases from J, with 23 bases in between. From germline, CDR1 is LGHNA and CDR2 YSLEER.

There are many counts of this clonotype. The rearrangement joins TRBV7-2 to TRBJ2-7; tentative D call: TRBD1 (5 bases). From germline, CDR1 is SGHTA and CDR2 FQGNSA. CDR3 length: 13 residues. The germline V and J ends were trimmed by 9 bases and 4 bases, with 16 bases remaining between them. The chain's CDR3 is CASRTTPLYEQYF. In nucleotides, the CDR3 is TGTGCCAGTAGGACAACTCCCCTATACGAGCAGTACTTC.

As concerns this clonotype: This clone may be a read error of a much larger clone one base away. The J gene is TRBJ1-5, the V gene TRBV12-3 or TRBV12-4; 7 nucleotides match TRBD1. The CDR3 loop spans 18 amino acids. The CDR3 region is CACRSWGQGGRTDQPQHF. In DNA, the CDR3 is TGTGCCTGCAGGTCTTGGGGCCAGGGGGGAAGGACGGATCAGCCCCAGCATTTT.

V usage is TRBV5-4 and J usage is TRBJ1-1; 9 bases are a match to TRBD1. CDR3 length: 14 amino acids. Germline V CDR1 and CDR2: SGHNT, YYREEE (reference sequence). V shed 3 bases and J 1 base; nucleotides not matched to a gene: 1. The CDR3 coding sequence is TGTGCCAGCAGCTCGGGACAGGGGAACACTGAAGCTTTCTTT. As protein: CASSSGQGNTEAFF.